The present entry profiles one T cell receptor (beta chain) with its context. Original methodology: Cell counts per sample came from amplifying reference gene primers. The method was immunoSEQ multiplex PCR; TCRdb's version includes in-frame clones alone and lacks a portion of them. V and J calls and clone size are those listed in that table; D and trimming were worked out from the DNA. The sample carries about 300,000 clones, roughly 82% recorded once. This sample is part of a study of blood T cell repertoires in COVID-19. Study-level background: Specimens from acute and convalescent COVID-19 originated in the United States, Italy and Spain. From T cells, B-cell-depleted T cells, or PBMCs came the material, which was cDNA or gDNA.

Germline CDR1 and CDR2: KGHDR and SFDVKD. This CDR3 spans 18 amino acids. With V trimmed by 3 bases and J by 7 bases, 16 bases remained unmatched. Sequenced material: peripheral blood. The origin of this receptor is a woman between 45 and 65 years old with acute or convalescent COVID-19. This chain joins TRBV24-1 and TRBJ2-1; 8 positions match TRBD2. The CDR3 here is CATSDVLPGTSGLNEQFF. The DNA for the CDR3 is TGTGCCACCAGTGATGTGCTCCCCGGGACTAGTGGCCTTAATGAGCAGTTCTTC.